The following is a T cell receptor (beta chain) sequence with its context. Some clones are missing from TCRdb's copy, which holds only in-frame ones; the method was immunoSEQ multiplex PCR. Counted here are more than 60,000 clones, roughly 91% occurring once; the ten biggest clones make up roughly 2%. Germline CDR1 is SGDLS and CDR2 is YYNGEE. The CDR3 contains 18 residues. V was clipped by 2 bases and J by 0 bases; unmatched bases: 9. This specimen comes from a study of T cell repertoires in ileal Crohn's disease. Time point here: neoterminal ileum biopsy at postoperative endoscopy, about 6 months after surgery.

The chain has TRBV9 and TRBJ1-4, with 8 bases matching TRBD1. The clonotype originates from an adult with Crohn's disease. The sequencing input was ileal tissue. Written as DNA, the CDR3 is TGTGCCAGCAGCGTTAGTGGACAGGGCCCCGCAACTAATGAAAAACTGTTTTTT. Protein product: CASSVSGQGPATNEKLFF.